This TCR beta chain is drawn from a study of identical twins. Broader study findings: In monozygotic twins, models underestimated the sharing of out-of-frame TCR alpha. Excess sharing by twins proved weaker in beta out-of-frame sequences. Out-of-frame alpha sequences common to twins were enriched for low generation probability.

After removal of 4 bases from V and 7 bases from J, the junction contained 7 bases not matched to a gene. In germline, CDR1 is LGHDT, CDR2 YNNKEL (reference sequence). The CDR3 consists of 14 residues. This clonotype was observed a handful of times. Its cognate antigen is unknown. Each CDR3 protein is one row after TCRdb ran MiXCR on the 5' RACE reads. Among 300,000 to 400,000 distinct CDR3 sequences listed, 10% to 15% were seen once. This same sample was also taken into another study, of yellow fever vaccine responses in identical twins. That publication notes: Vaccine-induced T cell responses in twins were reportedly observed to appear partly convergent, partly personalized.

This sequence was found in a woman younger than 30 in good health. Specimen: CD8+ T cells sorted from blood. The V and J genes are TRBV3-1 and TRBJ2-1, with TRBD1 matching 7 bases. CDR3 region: CASSPGQKVNEQFF. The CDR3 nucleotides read TGTGCCAGCAGCCCGGGACAGAAGGTTAATGAGCAGTTCTTC.